These 18 T cell receptor beta chains share one sample of origin, sequenced in a study of beta chain features in type 1 diabetes (dated by TCRdb to 2016 to 2019). Here is what the overall study found, with its caveats: In all four CD4+ subsets, TCRB CDR3 length was moderately but significantly shorter in type 1 diabetes patients.

The protocol used for the library was the immunoSEQ multiplex PCR assay. The entire amount of isolated RNA was reverse transcribed using the High Capacity cDNA Reverse Transcription Kit, so the sequenced TCRB transcripts were expressed ones. TCRdb limited this immuneACCESS table to in-frame rearrangements with V and J called. A share of clones is missing; checked studies link under half to unresolved V genes, and the rest is unexplained. The sample contains over 40,000 clones, approximately 61% of them found a single time. In total, the top ten clones hold around 1.7% of the sample. These receptors are not linked to any known antigen. Sequenced: Tregs from blood. The meaning of the sample's cell subset or site label: regulatory CD4+ T cells. These receptors came from a man under 40 with type 1 diabetes. Some clones in this sample may be carry-over from other donors' samples.

This chain connects TRBV11-2 to TRBJ2-7; TRBD2 might be the D (5 bases). V lost 5 bases and J 3 bases, leaving 11 bases between the germline ends. Germline lookup yields CDR1 SGHAT and CDR2 FQNNGV. This CDR3 is 13 amino acids long. CDR3 region: CASSRLTDYEQYF. CDR3 DNA sequence: TGTGCCAGCAGCAGACTAACAGACTACGAGCAGTACTTC. Full variable domain (remainder filled in from reference TRBV11-2 and TRBJ2-7): EAGVAQSPRYKIIEKRQSVAFWCNPISGHATLYWYQQILGQGPKLLIQFQNNGVVDDSQLPKDRFSAERLKGVDSTLKIQPAKLEDSAVYLCASSRLTDYEQYFGPGTRLTVT.

This clone was counted only a few times. CDR3 coding DNA: TGCGCCAGCAGCCAAGGCATCGGGGGTTACGAGCAGTACTTC. Residues: CASSQGIGGYEQYF. The rearrangement uses TRBV4-1 and TRBJ2-7; D is perhaps TRBD2 (6 bases). The CDR3 length is 14 residues. V was shortened by 1 base and J by 4 bases, with 11 bases between the two germline ends. In germline, CDR1 is MGHRA, CDR2 YSYEKL.

The CDR3 DNA is TGTGCCAGCAAACAAGCGGGGGGCTACTACGAGCAGTACTTC. Its protein product is CASKQAGGYYEQYF. The chain recombines TRBV6-5 with TRBJ2-7; 9 bases fit TRBD2. This CDR3 has 14 residues. Germline values: CDR1 MNHEY, CDR2 SVGAGI. With 7 bases clipped from V and 3 bases from J, the junction kept 7 bases outside the gene matches.

V gene TRBV29-1 combines with J gene TRBJ2-5; TRBD1 is a possible D gene (5 bases). The J call is uncertain, as TRBJ2-7 better fits the DNA end. Germline assignment: CDR1 SQVTM and CDR2 ANQGSEA. The length of the CDR3 is 14 residues. The DNA of the CDR3 is TGCAGCTACAGCCAGGGCACCAACTCCTACGAGCAGTACTTC. Translation gives CSYSQGTNSYEQYF.

This clone was counted once. The V gene is TRBV11-2, the J gene TRBJ1-1; 10 bases agree with TRBD1. The CDR3 is 14 amino acids. Germline V gene data show CDR1 as SGHAT and CDR2 as FQNNGV. Losses at the gene ends were 5 bases for V and 1 base for J; bases not matched to a gene: 1. The CDR3 spells CASSRQGANTEAFF. CDR3 bases: TGTGCCAGCAGCAGACAGGGGGCGAACACTGAAGCTTTCTTT. Filled out from reference TRBV11-2 and TRBJ1-1, the complete variable domain reads EAGVAQSPRYKIIEKRQSVAFWCNPISGHATLYWYQQILGQGPKLLIQFQNNGVVDDSQLPKDRFSAERLKGVDSTLKIQPAKLEDSAVYLCASSRQGANTEAFFGQGTRLTVV.

V usage is TRBV4-2 and J usage is TRBJ2-2, with D possibly matching TRBD2 (6 bases). Germline CDR1 reads LGHNA; CDR2 reads YNFKEQ. Trimming removed 0 bases from V and 0 bases from J, with 11 bases in between. The CDR3 length is 17 residues. The chain's CDR3 is CASSQDAGGANTGELFF. As DNA, the CDR3 is TGTGCCAGCAGCCAAGATGCGGGCGGGGCGAACACCGGGGAGCTGTTTTTT.

The rearrangement uses TRBV2 and TRBJ1-4, with 7 bases that match TRBD1. The CDR3 runs to 13 residues. The ends lost 4 bases at V and 7 bases at J; junction bases unmatched: 3. Germline CDR1 reads SNHLY; CDR2 reads FYNNEI. The DNA for the CDR3 is TGTGCCAGCAGTGCCGACAGGGTTGAAAAACTGTTTTTT. Translated, it gives CASSADRVEKLFF.

This clone was seen a few times. The CDR3: CATSGGNQPQHF. DNA of the CDR3: TGTGCCACCTCCGGGGGCAATCAGCCCCAGCATTTT. The rearrangement uses TRBV10-3 and TRBJ1-5; no definite D call. This CDR3 is built from 12 residues. Germline-derived CDR1 and CDR2 are ENHRY and SYGVKD. V was cut by 10 bases and J by 2 bases, with 9 bases left in between.

This chain connects TRBV30 to TRBJ2-1; TRBD2 aligns across 9 bases. The CDR3 is made up of 15 amino acids. Germline trimming cut 3 bases from V and 0 bases from J; bases unmatched to any gene: 3. The germline V gene encodes CDR1 GTSNPN and CDR2 SVGIG (reference sequence). Here the CDR3 DNA reads TGTGCCTGGAGGCGCGGGGGGGCCTCCTACAATGAGCAGTTCTTC. Its protein is CAWRRGGASYNEQFF.

A note on this clone: Other DNA sequences in this specimen translate into the identical CDR3. V usage is TRBV5-1 and J usage is TRBJ1-1, with TRBD1 identical over 8 bases. Trimming at V came to 5 bases and at J to 4 bases, leaving 4 bases not matched to a gene. The CDR3 is 13 residues long. CDR1 is SGHRS, CDR2 YFSETQ, per germline. The CDR3 loop is CASSATGGTEAFF. The CDR3, as DNA: TGCGCCAGCAGTGCCACAGGGGGCACTGAAGCTTTCTTT.

The CDR3, as DNA: TGTGCCACCAGCAGAGCCCGGACAGGGGGCGCATGGACTGAAGCTTTCTTT. Its protein product is CATSRARTGGAWTEAFF. The V call is TRBV15, the J call TRBJ1-1; 11 nucleotides match TRBD1. This CDR3 region has 17 residues. The V and J ends lost 1 base and 5 bases, in that order; junction bases with no gene match: 9. CDR1 is LNHNV and CDR2 is YYDKDF in the germline V gene (reference sequence).

The J gene is TRBJ2-3, the V gene TRBV12-5; 8 bases fit TRBD1. Germline assignment: CDR1 LGHNT and CDR2 FRNRAP. The V and J ends lost 6 bases and 6 bases, in that order; junction bases with no gene match: 5. This CDR3 is 13 amino acids long. CDR3 region: CASGRTGWDTQYF. The CDR3 DNA sequence: TGTGCTAGTGGGCGGACAGGGTGGGATACGCAGTATTTT. Full variable domain (rest looked up from reference TRBV12-5 and TRBJ2-3): DARVTQTPRHKVTEMGQEVTMRCQPILGHNTVFWYRQTMMQGLELLAYFRNRAPLDDSGMPKDRFSAEMPDATLATLKIQPSEPRDSAVYFCASGRTGWDTQYFGPGTRLTVL.

The chain links TRBV5-1 to TRBJ2-7; 7 nucleotides agree with TRBD1. The CDR3 sequence is 14 residues long. Germline loops: CDR1 SGHRS, CDR2 YFSETQ. With 2 bases clipped from V and 1 base from J, the junction kept 3 bases outside the gene matches. The CDR3 nucleotides are TGCGCCAGCAGCTTTGGGACAGAGTCCTACGAGCAGTACTTC. Translating gives CASSFGTESYEQYF.

This clone occurred a few times. V is TRBV30 and J is TRBJ2-2; TRBD2 matches 9 bases. V was clipped by 4 bases and J by 7 bases; unmatched bases: 4. The CDR3 has 13 amino acids. Germline CDR1 GTSNPN, CDR2 SVGIG (reference sequence). The CDR3 reads CAWNAGGRGELFF. CDR3 in DNA: TGTGCCTGGAACGCGGGGGGGCGCGGGGAGCTGTTTTTT.

The V call is TRBV7-8, the J call TRBJ2-2, with D perhaps TRBD1 (7 bases). CDR1 and CDR2 (germline): SGHVS, FQNEAQ. This CDR3 is built from 16 residues. V was clipped by 1 base and J by 6 bases, with 15 bases between them. The CDR3 region is CASSLGMGRGAGELFF. The CDR3 coding sequence is TGTGCCAGCAGCTTAGGAATGGGCAGGGGGGCCGGGGAGCTGTTTTTT.

The DNA for the CDR3 is TGCGCCAGCAGCCAAGATAATGCGGGGAGTATGCCCCTCCACTTT. Its protein product is CASSQDNAGSMPLHF. V gene TRBV4-3 combines with J gene TRBJ1-6; D not certain. The CDR3 totals 15 residues. Deletions cut 0 bases from V and 13 bases from J, with 16 bases between. Germline V lookup: CDR1 LGHNA, CDR2 YSLEER.

The chain recombines TRBV27 with TRBJ2-1; 12 nucleotides align to TRBD2. The CDR3 contains 17 residues. Germline lookup yields CDR1 MNHEY and CDR2 SMNVEV (reference sequence). V shed 2 bases and J 1 base; nucleotides not matched to a gene: 3. This CDR3 reads CASSLSTSGGSYNEQFF. The CDR3 DNA follows: TGTGCCAGCAGTTTAAGCACTAGCGGGGGGTCCTACAATGAGCAGTTCTTC.

In this sample, this clone turned up a few times. The same CDR3 arises from other DNA sequences in this sample as well. The chain recombines TRBV14 with TRBJ1-2; no reliable D call. The CDR3 totals 13 residues. CDR1 SGHDN and CDR2 FVKESK come from the germline V gene. Deletions cut 0 bases from V and 2 bases from J, with 4 bases between. The CDR3 DNA follows: TGTGCCAGCAGCCAAGAACTAAACTATGGCTACACCTTC. It translates to CASSQELNYGYTF. The variable domain in full, completed from reference TRBV14 and TRBJ1-2, reads EAGVTQFPSHSVIEKGQTVTLRCDPISGHDNLYWYRRVMGKEIKFLLHFVKESKQDESGMPNNRFLAERTGGTYSTLKVQPAELEDSGVYFCASSQELNYGYTFGSGTRLTVV.